A single T cell receptor beta chain is shown here with its context. The target antigen is unknown. Produced via immunoSEQ multiplex PCR; TCRdb's table is partial and in-frame only. The sample records about 470,000 clones, roughly 91% being singletons. Stated treatment: around 19 received Ad26.COV2.S at low or high dose, single or two shots; about five received placebo; per-sample allocation not given. Each sample was drawn 63 days after the first injection (of vaccine or placebo). This sample was included in a study of Ad26.COV2.S vaccination and SARS-CoV-2 variants. Study summary: Ad26.COV2.S was injected intramuscularly once or twice, 56 days apart.

Overall study results and limits: Reportedly, after vaccination the spike-specific CD8+ and CD4+ T cell responses displayed substantial breadth.

This specimen was peripheral blood, taken in a trial of Ad26.COV2.S vaccine versus placebo. The sequence came from a person between 18 and 65 years old who received the Ad26.COV2.S COVID-19 vaccine or a placebo.

Here the CDR3 reads CASSPLEETQYF. The DNA for the CDR3 is TGTGCCAGCTCACCCCTGGAGGAGACCCAGTACTTC. The chain carries TRBV18 and TRBJ2-5; D is unresolved. The CDR3 is 12 residues long. Trimming removed 3 bases at V and 5 bases at J, with 7 bases between. Germline CDR1 KGHSH, CDR2 LQKENI.